What follows are 2 T cell receptor beta chains derived from one specimen sequenced in a study of T cell responses to AZD1222 COVID-19 vaccine (dated by TCRdb to about 2021). Libraries were made using the immunoSEQ multiplex PCR assay. TCRdb re-hosts the immuneACCESS table, in-frame sequences only. Its copies lack some clones; in the studies checked, an unresolved V gene accounts for under half of them, and the cause for the rest is not known. This sample holds under 150,000 clones; 80% to 95% were observed only once. The ten largest make up 3% to 4% of the sample. What the time point label conveys for this sample: about 28 days (+/-7) after the second vaccine dose. This specimen consisted of peripheral blood, obtained 28 days after the second AZD1222 dose. The receptors derive from an adult who received the AZD1222 COVID-19 vaccine.

In its sample, this clone was seen once. The CDR3 is CASSPVTGYGYTF. The CDR3 DNA reads TGTGCCAGCAGCCCAGTGACAGGGTATGGCTACACCTTC. This chain joins TRBV7-3 and TRBJ1-2, with 7 bases that match TRBD1. CDR3 length: 13 amino acids. In germline, CDR1 is SGHTA, CDR2 FQGTGA. V dropped 5 bases and J dropped 5; count of bases not matched to a gene: 5.

CDR3: CASSLVELAGNTIYF. CDR3 nucleotide sequence: TGTGCCAGCAGCTTAGTAGAGTTAGCTGGAAACACCATATATTTT. V gene TRBV7-2 combines with J gene TRBJ1-3; unclear D gene. Germline CDR1 reads SGHTA; CDR2 reads FQGNSA. The CDR3 runs to 15 residues. Trimming pared 1 base from V and 2 bases from J, leaving 9 bases between.